This TCR beta chain appears in the sequencing data of a study of T cell repertoires in cytomegalovirus infection. On the study more broadly: It can be stated that public TCR beta signatures indicated CMV infection as well as a matching HLA type. Study-level findings and limits: The cumulative frequency of public TCR beta families identified carriers of CMV plus the relevant HLA. The ex vivo response was dominated by HLA-C-restricted CMV-specific TCR beta clonotypes.

This clonotype appeared many times. The antigen remains undetermined. This CDR3 is 17 amino acids long. V was shortened by 3 bases and J by 8 bases, with 25 bases between the two germline ends. Germline V gene lookup returns CDR1 SGHTA and CDR2 FQGNSA. Each CDR3 protein is one row after TCRdb ran MiXCR on the reads. The sample gives around 70,000 distinct CDR3 sequences, about 4% of which show up once; roughly 22% is in the top ten. The rearrangement links TRBV7-2 to TRBJ1-2; D is ambiguous. This sequence originates from a human donor in good health (CMV status not recorded). Some clones in this sample may be carry-over from other donors' samples. The specimen sequenced was PBMCs. As DNA, the CDR3 is TGTGCCAGCAGCTTTGGGAAGAACGCGCTAGGTGGGGAGGGCTACACCTTC. Translating it yields CASSFGKNALGGEGYTF.